This T cell receptor (beta chain) was identified in a study of CD8+ T cells in alopecia areata. At the level of the study: Tofacitinib lasted 6 to 18 months, then 6 months off drug.

On this clone: No antigen is known for it.

Germline lookup yields CDR1 SGDLS and CDR2 YYNGEE. The V gene lost 4 bases and the J gene lost 6 bases, with 11 bases spanning the gap. This CDR3 comprises 12 residues. Those with alopecia areata gave lesional scalp punch biopsies and peripheral blood. Overall study findings and caveats: The study found TCR sharing across patients less clear than in mice, possibly for HLA reasons. Alphabeta T cells residing in normal skin are also sequenced in scalp samples.

RNA extraction and reverse transcription yielded cDNA as sequencing template. Repertoires were generated with immunoSEQ multiplex PCR, while TCRdb's copy carries only in-frame clones and drops some. The sample yields 120,000 to 150,000 clones, approximately 45% seen once. This TCR was sampled from a human donor with alopecia areata. The V and J genes are TRBV9 and TRBJ2-7; either TRBD1 or TRBD2 may supply D (5 bases each). The sample was CD4+ T cells sorted from blood. The CDR3 sequence is CASSLRDPEQYF. In DNA form, the CDR3 reads TGTGCCAGCAGCCTCCGGGACCCCGAGCAGTACTTC. Complete variable domain (other parts from reference TRBV9 and TRBJ2-7): DSGVTQTPKHLITATGQRVTLRCSPRSGDLSVYWYQQSLDQGLQFLIQYYNGEERAKGNILERFSAQQFPDLHSELNLSSLELGDSALYFCASSLRDPEQYFGPGTRLTVT.